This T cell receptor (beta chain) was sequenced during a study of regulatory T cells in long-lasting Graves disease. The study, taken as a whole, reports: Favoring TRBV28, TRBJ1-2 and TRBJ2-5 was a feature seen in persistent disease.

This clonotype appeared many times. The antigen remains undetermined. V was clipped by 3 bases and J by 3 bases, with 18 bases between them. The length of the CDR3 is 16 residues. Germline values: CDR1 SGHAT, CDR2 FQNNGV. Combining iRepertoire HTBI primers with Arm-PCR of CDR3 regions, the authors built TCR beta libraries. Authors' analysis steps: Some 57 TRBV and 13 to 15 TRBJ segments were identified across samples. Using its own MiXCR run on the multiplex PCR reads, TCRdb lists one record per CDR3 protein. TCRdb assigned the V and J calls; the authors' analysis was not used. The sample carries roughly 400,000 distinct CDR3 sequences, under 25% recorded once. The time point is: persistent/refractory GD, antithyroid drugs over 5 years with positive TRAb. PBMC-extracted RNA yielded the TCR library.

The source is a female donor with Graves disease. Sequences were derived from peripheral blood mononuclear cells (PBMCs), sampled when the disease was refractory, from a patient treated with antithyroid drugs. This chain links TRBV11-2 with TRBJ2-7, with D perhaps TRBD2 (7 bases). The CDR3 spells CASSFLGGQPGYEQYF. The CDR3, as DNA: TGTGCCAGCAGCTTTTTGGGGGGGCAGCCCGGCTACGAGCAGTACTTC. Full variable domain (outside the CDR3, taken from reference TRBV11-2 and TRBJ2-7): EAGVAQSPRYKIIEKRQSVAFWCNPISGHATLYWYQQILGQGPKLLIQFQNNGVVDDSQLPKDRFSAERLKGVDSTLKIQPAKLEDSAVYLCASSFLGGQPGYEQYFGPGTRLTVT.